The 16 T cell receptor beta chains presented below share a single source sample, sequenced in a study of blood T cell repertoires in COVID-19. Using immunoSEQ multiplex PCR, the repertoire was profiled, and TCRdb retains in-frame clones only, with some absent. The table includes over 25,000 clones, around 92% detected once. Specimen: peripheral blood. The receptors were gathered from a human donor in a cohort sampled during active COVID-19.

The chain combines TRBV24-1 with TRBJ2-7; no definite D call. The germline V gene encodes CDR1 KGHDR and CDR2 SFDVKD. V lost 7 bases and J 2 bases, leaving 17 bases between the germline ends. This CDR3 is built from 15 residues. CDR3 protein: CATSSTLSSPYEQYF. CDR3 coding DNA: TGTGCCACCAGCTCAACGTTGAGTTCCCCCTACGAGCAGTACTTC.

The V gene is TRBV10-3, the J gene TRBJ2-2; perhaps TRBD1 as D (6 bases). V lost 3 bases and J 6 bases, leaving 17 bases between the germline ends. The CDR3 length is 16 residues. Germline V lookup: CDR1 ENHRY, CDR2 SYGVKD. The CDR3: CAISDLSGDHPGELFF. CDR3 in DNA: TGTGCCATCAGTGATCTCTCAGGGGATCACCCCGGGGAGCTGTTTTTT.

CDR3 bases: TGTGCCAGCAGTCCGACTAGCGGGGGGGCAGATACGCAGTATTTT. Translation gives CASSPTSGGADTQYF. The genes are TRBV27 and TRBJ2-3; TRBD2 matches 14 bases. CDR3 length equals 15 residues. Per the germline V gene, CDR1 is MNHEY and CDR2 is SMNVEV (reference sequence). V gave up 5 bases and J gave up 4 bases; unmatched junction bases: 2.

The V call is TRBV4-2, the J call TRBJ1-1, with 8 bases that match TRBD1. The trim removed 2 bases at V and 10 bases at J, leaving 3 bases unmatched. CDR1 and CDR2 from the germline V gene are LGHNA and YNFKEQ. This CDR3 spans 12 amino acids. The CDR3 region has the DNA TGTGCCAGCAGCCAACCAGGGGGCCCAGCTTTCTTT. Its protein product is CASSQPGGPAFF.

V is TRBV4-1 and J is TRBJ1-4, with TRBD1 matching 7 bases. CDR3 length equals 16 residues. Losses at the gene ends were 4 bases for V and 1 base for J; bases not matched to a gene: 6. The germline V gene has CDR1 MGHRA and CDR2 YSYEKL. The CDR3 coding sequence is TGCGCCAGCAGCCTGACAGGGCGGGTAACTAATGAAAAACTGTTTTTT. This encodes CASSLTGRVTNEKLFF.

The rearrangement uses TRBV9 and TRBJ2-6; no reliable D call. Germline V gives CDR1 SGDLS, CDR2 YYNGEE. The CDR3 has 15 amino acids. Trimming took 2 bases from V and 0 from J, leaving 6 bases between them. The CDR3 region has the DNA TGTGCCAGCAGCGTCCTGTACTCTGGGGCCAACGTCCTGACTTTC. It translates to CASSVLYSGANVLTF.

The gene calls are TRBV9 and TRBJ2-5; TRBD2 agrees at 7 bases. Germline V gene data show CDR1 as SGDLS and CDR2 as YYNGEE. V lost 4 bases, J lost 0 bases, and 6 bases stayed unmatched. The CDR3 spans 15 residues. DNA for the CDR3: TGTGCCAGCAGCCGGGGAGGGGTCGACCAAGAGACCCAGTACTTC. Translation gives CASSRGGVDQETQYF.

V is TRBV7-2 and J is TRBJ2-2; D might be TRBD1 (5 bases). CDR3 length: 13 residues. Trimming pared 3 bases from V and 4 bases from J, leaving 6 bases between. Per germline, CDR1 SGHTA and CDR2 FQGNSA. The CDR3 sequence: CASSFQGTGELFF. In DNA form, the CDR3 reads TGTGCCAGCAGCTTCCAGGGCACCGGGGAGCTGTTTTTT.

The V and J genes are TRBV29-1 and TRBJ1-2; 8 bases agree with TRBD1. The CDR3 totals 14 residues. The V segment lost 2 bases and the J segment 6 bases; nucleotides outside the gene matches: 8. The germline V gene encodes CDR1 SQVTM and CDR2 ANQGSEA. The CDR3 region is CSVELRDRLNGYTF. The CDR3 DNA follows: TGCAGCGTTGAACTTAGGGACAGGCTGAATGGCTACACCTTC.

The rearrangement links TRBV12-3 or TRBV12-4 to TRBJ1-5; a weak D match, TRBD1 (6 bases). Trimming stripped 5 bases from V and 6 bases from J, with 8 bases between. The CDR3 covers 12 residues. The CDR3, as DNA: TGTGCCAGCAGTACAGGGATTCAGCCCCAGCATTTT. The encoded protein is CASSTGIQPQHF.

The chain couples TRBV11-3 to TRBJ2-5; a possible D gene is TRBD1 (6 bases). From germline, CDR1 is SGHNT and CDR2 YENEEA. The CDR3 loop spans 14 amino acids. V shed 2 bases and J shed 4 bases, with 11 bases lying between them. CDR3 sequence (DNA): TGTGCCAGCAGCTTAACAGGGATAGGAGAGACCCAGTACTTC. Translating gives CASSLTGIGETQYF.

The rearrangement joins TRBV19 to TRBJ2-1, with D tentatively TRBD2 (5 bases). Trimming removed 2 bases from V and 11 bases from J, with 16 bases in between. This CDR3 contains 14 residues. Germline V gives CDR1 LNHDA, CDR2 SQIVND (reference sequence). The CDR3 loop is CASSIPAAEEQQFF. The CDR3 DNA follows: TGTGCCAGTAGTATACCTGCAGCGGAGGAACAGCAGTTCTTC.

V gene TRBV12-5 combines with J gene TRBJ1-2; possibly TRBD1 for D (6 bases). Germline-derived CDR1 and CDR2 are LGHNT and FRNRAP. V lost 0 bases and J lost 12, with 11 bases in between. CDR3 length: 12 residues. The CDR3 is CASGLVQGYNTF. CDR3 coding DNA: TGTGCTAGTGGTTTGGTTCAGGGGTACAACACCTTC.

The CDR3 nucleotides are TGTGCCAGCAGTTACTATCGGGGAATGGATACGCAGTATTTT. Translating it yields CASSYYRGMDTQYF. V is TRBV6-6 and J is TRBJ2-3, with D tentatively TRBD2 (5 bases). The V gene's germline CDR1 is MNHNY and CDR2 SVGAGI (reference sequence). Trimming stripped 1 base from V and 6 bases from J, with 11 bases between. The CDR3 totals 14 residues.

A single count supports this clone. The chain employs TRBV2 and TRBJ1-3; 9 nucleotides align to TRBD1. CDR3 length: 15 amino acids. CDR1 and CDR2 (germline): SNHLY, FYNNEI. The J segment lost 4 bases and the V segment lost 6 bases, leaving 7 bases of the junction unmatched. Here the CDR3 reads CASSAGTGPGNTIYF. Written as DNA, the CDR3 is TGTGCCAGCAGCGCGGGGACAGGGCCGGGAAACACCATATATTTT.

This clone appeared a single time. The CDR3 sequence: CASMEGHTFYEQYF. CDR3 in DNA: TGTGCCAGCATGGAGGGGCATACCTTTTACGAGCAGTACTTC. The V and J genes are TRBV6-5 and TRBJ2-7, with D possibly TRBD2 on 6 matching bases. V was clipped by 7 bases and J by 4 bases, with 17 bases between them. The length of the CDR3 is 14 residues. CDR1 and CDR2 from the germline V gene are MNHEY and SVGAGI.